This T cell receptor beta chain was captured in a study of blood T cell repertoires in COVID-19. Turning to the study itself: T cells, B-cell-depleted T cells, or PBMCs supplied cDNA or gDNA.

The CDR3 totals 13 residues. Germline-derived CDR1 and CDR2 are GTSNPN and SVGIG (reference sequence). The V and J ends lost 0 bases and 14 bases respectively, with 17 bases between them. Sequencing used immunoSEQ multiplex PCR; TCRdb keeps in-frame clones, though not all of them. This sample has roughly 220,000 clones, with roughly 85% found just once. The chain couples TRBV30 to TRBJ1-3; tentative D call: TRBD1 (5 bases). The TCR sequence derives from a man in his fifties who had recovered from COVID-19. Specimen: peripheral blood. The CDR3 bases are TGTGCCTGGAGTGTAGGGGTGGGCGGAACCGTATATTTT. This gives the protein CAWSVGVGGTVYF.